This TCR beta chain appears in the sequencing data of a study of Tregs in tolerant kidney transplant recipients. Regarding the study as a whole: Validation in larger populations is needed because few patients were studied. For some patients, primers changed over time, blocking nucleotide-level comparison. This study did not directly address biological reproducibility.

With regard to this clone: The target antigen is unknown.

Trimming removed 2 bases at V and 2 bases at J, with 16 bases between. CDR3 length equals 17 residues. Germline V gives CDR1 SGHTA, CDR2 FQGTGA. The assay was immunoSEQ multiplex PCR, and TCRdb's table has in-frame clones only and misses some. The sample yields fewer than 80,000 clones, 98% seen once. CD4+CD25+CD127- Tregs, CD4+CD25- non-Tregs, CD4 and CD8 cells were sorted. This rearrangement joins TRBV7-3 to TRBJ2-1, with D maybe TRBD2 (6 bases). The receptor was derived from a human donor who received a combined kidney and bone marrow transplant. Sequencing used CD4+ T cells from blood, obtained before the transplant. CDR3 sequence reads: CASSLVGAREAYNEQFF. CDR3 bases: TGTGCCAGCAGCTTAGTAGGGGCCAGGGAGGCCTACAATGAGCAGTTCTTC. The full variable domain, with the rest looked up from reference TRBV7-3 and TRBJ2-1, is GAGVSQTPSNKVTEKGKYVELRCDPISGHTALYWYRQSLGQGPEFLIYFQGTGAADDSGLPNDRFFAVRPEGSVSTLKIQRTERGDSAVYLCASSLVGAREAYNEQFFGPGTRLTVL.